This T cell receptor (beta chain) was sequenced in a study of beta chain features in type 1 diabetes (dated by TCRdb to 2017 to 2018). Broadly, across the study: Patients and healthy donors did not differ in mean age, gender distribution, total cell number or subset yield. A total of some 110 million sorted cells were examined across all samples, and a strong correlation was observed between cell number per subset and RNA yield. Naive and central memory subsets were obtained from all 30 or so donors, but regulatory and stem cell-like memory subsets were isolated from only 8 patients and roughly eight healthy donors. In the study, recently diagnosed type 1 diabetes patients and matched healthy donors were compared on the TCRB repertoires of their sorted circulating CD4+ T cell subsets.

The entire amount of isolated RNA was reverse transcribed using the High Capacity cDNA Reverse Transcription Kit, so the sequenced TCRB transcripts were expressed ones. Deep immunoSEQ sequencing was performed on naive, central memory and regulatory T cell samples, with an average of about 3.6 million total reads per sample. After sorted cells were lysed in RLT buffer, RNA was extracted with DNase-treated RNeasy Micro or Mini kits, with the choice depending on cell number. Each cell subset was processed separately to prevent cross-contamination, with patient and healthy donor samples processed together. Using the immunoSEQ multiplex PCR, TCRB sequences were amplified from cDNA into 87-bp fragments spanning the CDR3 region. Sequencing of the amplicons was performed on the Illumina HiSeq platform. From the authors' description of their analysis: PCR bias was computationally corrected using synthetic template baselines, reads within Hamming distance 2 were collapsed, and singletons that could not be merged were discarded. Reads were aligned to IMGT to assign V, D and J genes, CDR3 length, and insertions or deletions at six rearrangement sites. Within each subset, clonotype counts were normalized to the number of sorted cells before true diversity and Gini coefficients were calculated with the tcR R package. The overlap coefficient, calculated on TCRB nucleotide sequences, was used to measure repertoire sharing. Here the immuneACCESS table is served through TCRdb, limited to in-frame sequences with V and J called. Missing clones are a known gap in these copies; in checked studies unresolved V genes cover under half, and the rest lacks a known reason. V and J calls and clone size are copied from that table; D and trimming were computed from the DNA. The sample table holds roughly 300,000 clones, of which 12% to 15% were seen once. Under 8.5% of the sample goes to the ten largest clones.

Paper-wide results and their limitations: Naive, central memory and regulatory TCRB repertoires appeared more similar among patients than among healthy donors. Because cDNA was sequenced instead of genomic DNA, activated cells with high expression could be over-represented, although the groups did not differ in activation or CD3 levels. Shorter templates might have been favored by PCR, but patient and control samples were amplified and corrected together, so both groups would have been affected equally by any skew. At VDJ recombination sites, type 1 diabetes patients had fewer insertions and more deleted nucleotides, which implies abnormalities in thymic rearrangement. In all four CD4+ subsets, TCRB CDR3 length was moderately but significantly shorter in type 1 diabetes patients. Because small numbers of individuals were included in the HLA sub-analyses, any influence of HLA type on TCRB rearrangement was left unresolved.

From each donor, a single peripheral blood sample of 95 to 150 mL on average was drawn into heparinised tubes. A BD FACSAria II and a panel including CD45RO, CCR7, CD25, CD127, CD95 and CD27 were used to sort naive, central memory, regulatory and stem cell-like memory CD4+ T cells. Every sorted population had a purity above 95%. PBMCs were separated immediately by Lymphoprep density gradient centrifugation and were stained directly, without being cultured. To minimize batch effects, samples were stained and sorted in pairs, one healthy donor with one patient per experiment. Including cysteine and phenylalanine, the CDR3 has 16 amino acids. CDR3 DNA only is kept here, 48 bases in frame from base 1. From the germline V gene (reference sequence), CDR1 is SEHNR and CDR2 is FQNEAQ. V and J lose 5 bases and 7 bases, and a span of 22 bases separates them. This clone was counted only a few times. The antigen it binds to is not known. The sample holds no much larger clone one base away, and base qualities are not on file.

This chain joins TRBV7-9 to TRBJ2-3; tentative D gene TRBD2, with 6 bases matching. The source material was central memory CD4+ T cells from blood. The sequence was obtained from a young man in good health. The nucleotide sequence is TGTGCCAGCAGCCTTAATCTTCGGGGGTATACATATACGCAGTATTTT. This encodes CASSLNLRGYTYTQYF.